These 9 T cell receptor beta chains were sequenced from one sample in a study of early T cells in non-severe SARS-CoV-2 infection. One entry per CDR3 protein, called by TCRdb with MiXCR from the 5' RACE reads. Of more than 20,000 distinct CDR3 sequences in the sample, 3.5% to 4.5% are singletons; the top ten hold around 1.6%. The sequenced material came from whole blood. The receptors were gathered from an adult who was a healthcare worker with PCR-confirmed SARS-CoV-2 infection or an uninfected control (not recorded which).

By sample share, this clonotype is medium-sized (0.01 to 0.1%). The chain uses TRBV7-2 and TRBJ2-1; possible D gene TRBD1, 5 bases. The CDR3 sequence is 16 residues long. The V end was cut by 2 bases, the J end by 6 bases, with 17 bases between. In germline, CDR1 is SGHTA, CDR2 FQGNSA. DNA for the CDR3: TGTGCCAGCAGCTTAAGTGGGGCCAGAAGGCTCAATGAGCAGTTCTTC. Translated: CASSLSGARRLNEQFF.

This clonotype was seen many times. The chain combines TRBV7-9 with TRBJ2-2; D call uncertain. Trimming shortened V by 3 bases and J by 4 bases, and 12 bases separated the two germline ends. The germline V gene has CDR1 SEHNR and CDR2 FQNEAQ (reference sequence). The CDR3 is 15 residues long. Here the CDR3 DNA reads TGTGCCAGCAGCTTGGCCGAATCGGGCACCGGGGAGCTGTTTTTT. Translating gives CASSLAESGTGELFF.

This clonotype was counted at least ten times. In nucleotides, the CDR3 is TGCAGCGTTCCACAGGTGTCCTCTGGGGCCAACGTCCTGACTTTC. This codes for CSVPQVSSGANVLTF. This sequence joins TRBV29-1 and TRBJ2-6; the D gene is possibly TRBD1 (5 bases). CDR3 length equals 15 residues. The V and J ends lost 5 bases and 0 bases respectively, with 11 bases between them. CDR1 is SQVTM, CDR2 ANQGSEA, per germline.

This clonotype came up a few times. The V gene is TRBV25-1, the J gene TRBJ2-5, with TRBD1 matching over 7 bases. Germline CDR1 reads MGHDK; CDR2 reads SYGVNS. J was trimmed by 2 bases and V by 6 bases; bases with no gene match: 3. The CDR3 has 13 residues. The CDR3 spells CASRRGQQETQYF. The CDR3 DNA sequence: TGTGCCAGCAGGAGGGGACAGCAAGAGACCCAGTACTTC.

The chain carries TRBV7-9 and TRBJ2-3; D possibly corresponds to TRBD2 (5 bases). V was shortened by 5 bases and J by 8 bases, with 17 bases between the two germline ends. In germline, CDR1 is SEHNR, CDR2 FQNEAQ (reference sequence). This CDR3 spans 14 amino acids. The CDR3 nucleotides are TGTGCCAGCAGCAGCGAGGCCGGAGAGGGTACGCAGTATTTT. Amino acid sequence: CASSSEAGEGTQYF.

By sample share, this clonotype is medium-sized (0.01 to 0.1%). The rearrangement links TRBV6-5 to TRBJ2-3, with a tentative D call TRBD1 (5 bases). V was pared by 6 bases and J by 3 bases, with 10 bases between. Germline V CDR1 and CDR2: MNHEY, SVGAGI. The length of the CDR3 is 13 residues. CDR3 DNA: TGTGCCAGCAGCCCCCCAGGGACAGATACGCAGTATTTT. It codes for CASSPPGTDTQYF.

This chain joins TRBV20-1 and TRBJ2-7, with 8 bases matching TRBD1. Germline CDR1 and CDR2: DFQATT and SNEGSKA (reference sequence). V was clipped by 3 bases and J by 2 bases; unmatched bases: 9. The length of the CDR3 is 15 residues. The CDR3 sequence is CSASPGQGVPYEQYF. In DNA, the CDR3 is TGCAGTGCTAGCCCCGGACAGGGTGTTCCCTACGAGCAGTACTTC.

This clonotype was seen repeatedly, ten times or more. This chain joins TRBV19 and TRBJ1-5; D call uncertain. The V gene's germline CDR1 is LNHDA and CDR2 SQIVND (reference sequence). The V end was cut by 3 bases, the J end by 7 bases, with 10 bases between. The CDR3 runs 13 residues. In nucleotides, the CDR3 is TGTGCCAGTAGTATGGCCCATGGACAGCCCCAGCATTTT. As protein: CASSMAHGQPQHF.

This clonotype was observed at least ten times. The rearrangement links TRBV7-9 to TRBJ2-1, with 8 bases that match TRBD1. The CDR3 length is 16 residues. The V and J ends lost 2 bases and 9 bases, in that order; junction bases with no gene match: 12. Germline CDR1 SEHNR, CDR2 FQNEAQ (reference sequence). The CDR3 DNA reads TGTGCCAGCAGCTTACGGGATGACAGGGGTATGAGTGAGCAGTTCTTC. Protein sequence: CASSLRDDRGMSEQFF. Combining the CDR3 with reference TRBV7-9 and TRBJ2-1 gives the whole variable domain DTGVSQNPRHKITKRGQNVTFRCDPISEHNRLYWYRQTLGQGPEFLTYFQNEAQLEKSRLLSDRFSAERPKGSFSTLEIQRTEQGDSAMYLCASSLRDDRGMSEQFFGPGTRLTVL.